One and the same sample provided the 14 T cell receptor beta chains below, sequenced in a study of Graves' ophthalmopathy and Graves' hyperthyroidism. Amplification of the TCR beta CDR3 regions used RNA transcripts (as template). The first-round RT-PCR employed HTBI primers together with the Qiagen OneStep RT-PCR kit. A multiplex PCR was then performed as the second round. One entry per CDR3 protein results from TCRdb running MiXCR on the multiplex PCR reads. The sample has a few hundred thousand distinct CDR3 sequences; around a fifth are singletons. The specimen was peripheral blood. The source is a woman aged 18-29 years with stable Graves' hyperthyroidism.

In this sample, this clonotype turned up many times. The CDR3 loop is CSARDPTGGSEAFF. The CDR3, as DNA: TGCAGTGCTAGAGATCCTACAGGGGGTTCTGAAGCTTTCTTT. The V gene is TRBV20-1, the J gene TRBJ1-1; 8 nucleotides align to TRBD1. The CDR3 is made up of 14 amino acids. Germline loops: CDR1 DFQATT, CDR2 SNEGSKA (reference sequence). Losses at the gene ends were 0 bases for V and 6 bases for J; bases not matched to a gene: 6.

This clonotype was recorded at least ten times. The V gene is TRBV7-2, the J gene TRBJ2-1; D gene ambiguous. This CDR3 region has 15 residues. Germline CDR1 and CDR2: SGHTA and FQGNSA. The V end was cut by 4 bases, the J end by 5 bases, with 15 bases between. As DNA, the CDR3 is TGTGCCAGCAGCTCGACTCAACTCCGGAACAATGAGCAGTTCTTC. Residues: CASSSTQLRNNEQFF.

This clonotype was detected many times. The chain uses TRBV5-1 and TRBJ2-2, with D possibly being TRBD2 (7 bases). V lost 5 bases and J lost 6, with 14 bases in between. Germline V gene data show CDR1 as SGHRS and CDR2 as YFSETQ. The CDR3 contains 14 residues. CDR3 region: CASRDGGGSGELFF. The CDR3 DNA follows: TGCGCCAGCAGGGACGGCGGGGGCTCCGGGGAGCTGTTTTTT.

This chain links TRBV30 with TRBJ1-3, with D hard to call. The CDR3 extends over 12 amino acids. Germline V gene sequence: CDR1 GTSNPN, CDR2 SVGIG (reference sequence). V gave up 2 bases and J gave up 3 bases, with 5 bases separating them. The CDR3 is CAWSSGGNTIYF. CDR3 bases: TGTGCCTGGAGTTCTGGTGGAAACACCATATATTTT.

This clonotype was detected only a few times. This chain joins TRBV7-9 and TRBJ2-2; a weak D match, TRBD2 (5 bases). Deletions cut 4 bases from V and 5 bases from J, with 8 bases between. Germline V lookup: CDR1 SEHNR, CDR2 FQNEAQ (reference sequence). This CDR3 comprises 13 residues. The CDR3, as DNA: TGTGCCAGCAGCTATATAGCGACCGGGGAGCTGTTTTTT. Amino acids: CASSYIATGELFF.

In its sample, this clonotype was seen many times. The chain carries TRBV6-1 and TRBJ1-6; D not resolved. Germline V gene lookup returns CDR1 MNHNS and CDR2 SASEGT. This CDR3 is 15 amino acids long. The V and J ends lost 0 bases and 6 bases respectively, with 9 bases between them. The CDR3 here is CASSEAQAFNSPLHF. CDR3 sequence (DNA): TGTGCCAGCAGTGAAGCGCAGGCGTTTAATTCACCCCTCCACTTT.

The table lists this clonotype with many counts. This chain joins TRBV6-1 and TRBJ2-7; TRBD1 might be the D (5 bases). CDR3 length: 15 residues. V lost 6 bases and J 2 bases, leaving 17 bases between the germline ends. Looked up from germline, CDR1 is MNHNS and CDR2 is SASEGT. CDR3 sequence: CASSRRRQGTYEQYF. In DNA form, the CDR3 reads TGTGCCAGCAGCCGCCGGCGGCAGGGAACCTACGAGCAGTACTTC.

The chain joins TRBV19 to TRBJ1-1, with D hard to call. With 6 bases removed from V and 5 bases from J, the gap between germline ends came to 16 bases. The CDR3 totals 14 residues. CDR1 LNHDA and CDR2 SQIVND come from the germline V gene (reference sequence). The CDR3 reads CASSLFEAGTEAFF. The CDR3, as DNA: TGTGCCAGTAGCCTATTCGAAGCGGGAACTGAAGCTTTCTTT.

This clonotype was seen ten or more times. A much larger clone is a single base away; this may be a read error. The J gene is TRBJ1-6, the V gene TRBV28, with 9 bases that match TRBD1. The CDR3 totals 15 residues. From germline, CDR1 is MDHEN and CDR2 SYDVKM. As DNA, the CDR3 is TGTGCCAGCAGGGACCGGGACAGGGTGAGATCACACCTCCACTTT. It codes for CASRDRDRVRSHLHF.

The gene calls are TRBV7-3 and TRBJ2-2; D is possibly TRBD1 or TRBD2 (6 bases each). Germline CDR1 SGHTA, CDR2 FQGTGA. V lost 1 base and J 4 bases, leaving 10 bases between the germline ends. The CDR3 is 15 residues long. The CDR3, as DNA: TGTGCCAGCAGCTTAAGGGGGGCTCGCACCGGGGAGCTGTTTTTT. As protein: CASSLRGARTGELFF. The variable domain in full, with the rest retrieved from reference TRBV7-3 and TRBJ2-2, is GAGVSQTPSNKVTEKGKYVELRCDPISGHTALYWYRQSLGQGPEFLIYFQGTGAADDSGLPNDRFFAVRPEGSVSTLKIQRTERGDSAVYLCASSLRGARTGELFFGEGSRLTVL.

CDR3 nucleotide sequence: TGCAGTGCTAGAGCCGACAGGCGGAGCTCCTACGAGCAGTACTTC. This sequence encodes CSARADRRSSYEQYF. J is TRBJ2-7 and V is TRBV20-1, with D maybe TRBD1 (6 bases). The CDR3 has 15 residues. Trimming took 1 base from V and 0 from J, leaving 13 bases between them. Germline V gene data show CDR1 as DFQATT and CDR2 as SNEGSKA (reference sequence).

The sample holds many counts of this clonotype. The CDR3 loop reads CASSYYRRGIDEQYF. For the CDR3, the DNA is TGTGCCAGCAGTTACTACCGCAGGGGAATTGATGAGCAGTACTTC. The chain carries TRBV6-2 or TRBV6-3 and TRBJ2-7; weak D call: TRBD1 (6 bases). Per germline, CDR1 MNHEY and CDR2 SVGEGT. The CDR3 length is 15 residues. Trimming shortened V by 1 base and J by 7 bases, and 17 bases separated the two germline ends.

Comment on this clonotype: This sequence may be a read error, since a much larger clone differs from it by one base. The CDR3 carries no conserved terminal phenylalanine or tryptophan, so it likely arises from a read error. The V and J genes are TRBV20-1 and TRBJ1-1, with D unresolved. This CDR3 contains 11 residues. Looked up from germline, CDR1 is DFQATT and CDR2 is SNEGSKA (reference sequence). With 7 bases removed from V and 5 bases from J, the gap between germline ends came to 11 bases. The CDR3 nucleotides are TGCAGTGAGGGCCTTGAAACTGAAGCTTTCGTT. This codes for CSEGLETEAFV.

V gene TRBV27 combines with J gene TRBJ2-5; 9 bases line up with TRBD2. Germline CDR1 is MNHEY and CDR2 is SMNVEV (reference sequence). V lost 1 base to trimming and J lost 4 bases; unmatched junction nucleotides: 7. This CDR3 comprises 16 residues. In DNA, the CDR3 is TGTGCCAGCAGTTTATTTCCCGAACTAGCGGGAGAGACCCAGTACTTC. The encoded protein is CASSLFPELAGETQYF.